Following are 22 T cell receptor beta chains from one sample sequenced in a study of metastatic and nonmetastatic thyroid tumors. Nobody among the patients had been given any treatment before thyroid surgery. TCRdb re-clonotyped the PCR reads via MiXCR. The sample lists fewer than 25,000 clones; roughly 10% were seen once. Sequences were obtained from blood. The receptors were gathered from a female donor with papillary thyroid cancer or a benign thyroid nodule (not recorded which). Some clones in this sample may be carry-over from other donors' samples.

The V call is TRBV4-2, the J call TRBJ2-3; the match to TRBD2 covers 7 bases. The CDR3 is 17 amino acids. Germline V gives CDR1 LGHNA, CDR2 YNFKEQ. With 1 base clipped from V and 8 bases from J, the junction kept 15 bases outside the gene matches. The CDR3 loop reads CASSQGRGGREEGTQYF. The DNA for the CDR3 is TGTGCCAGCAGCCAAGGGCGTGGCGGGAGAGAGGAGGGTACGCAGTATTTT.

The table lists this clone with many counts. The genes are TRBV20-1 and TRBJ2-1, with 12 bases fitting TRBD2. Germline values: CDR1 DFQATT, CDR2 SNEGSKA (reference sequence). This CDR3 spans 14 amino acids. J was trimmed by 7 bases and V by 3 bases; bases with no gene match: 4. In DNA form, the CDR3 reads TGCAGTGCTAGGACTAGCGGGAGAGGGAATGAGCAGTTCTTC. It yields the protein CSARTSGRGNEQFF.

Ten or more counts support this clone. The chain joins TRBV11-2 to TRBJ2-5; 8 positions agree with TRBD1. V shed 3 bases and J 2 bases; nucleotides not matched to a gene: 2. The CDR3 totals 14 residues. Germline CDR1 and CDR2: SGHAT and FQNNGV. The CDR3 DNA reads TGTGCCAGCAGCTTCGGGACAGGACAAGAGACCCAGTACTTC. It yields the protein CASSFGTGQETQYF.

Many counts were recorded for this clone. V usage is TRBV4-2 and J usage is TRBJ2-2; D call uncertain. The V and J ends lost 1 base and 3 bases respectively, with 6 bases between them. CDR3 size: 14 residues. Germline lookup yields CDR1 LGHNA and CDR2 YNFKEQ. The DNA for the CDR3 is TGTGCCAGCAGCCAAGTTTTAGACACCGGGGAGCTGTTTTTT. Residues: CASSQVLDTGELFF.

In regard to this clone: The same CDR3 arises from other DNA sequences in this sample as well. The chain recombines TRBV4-1 with TRBJ1-5; 7 bases are a match to TRBD1. Germline V gene lookup returns CDR1 MGHRA and CDR2 YSYEKL. The CDR3 runs 17 residues. Trimming removed 3 bases from V and 4 bases from J; junction bases left unmatched: 12. The CDR3 loop is CASSHVSKGQRNQPQHF. The CDR3 nucleotides are TGCGCCAGCAGCCATGTAAGTAAGGGACAGCGGAATCAGCCCCAGCATTTT.

This clone has ten or more counts. V gene TRBV4-3 combines with J gene TRBJ1-1; D is uncertain. V was shortened by 3 bases and J by 1 base, with 9 bases between the two germline ends. Germline V lookup: CDR1 LGHNA, CDR2 YSLEER. The CDR3 length is 14 residues. The CDR3 protein is CASSHILENTEAFF. The CDR3 bases are TGCGCCAGCAGCCATATTCTGGAGAACACTGAAGCTTTCTTT.

The table lists this clone with many counts. A much larger clone lies a single base off, so this may be a read error. The chain joins TRBV6-2 or TRBV6-3 to TRBJ2-7; TRBD2 matches at 7 bases. The CDR3 extends over 15 amino acids. CDR1 MNHEY and CDR2 SVGEGT come from the germline V gene. CDR3 coding DNA: TGCGCCAGCAGTTACGGCGGGAGTGCCTCCTACGAGCAGTACTTC. Its protein is CASSYGGSASYEQYF.

This clone has just a few counts. The chain has TRBV3-1 and TRBJ2-3; no clear D gene. The germline gives CDR1 LGHDT, CDR2 YNNKEL (reference sequence). Trimming removed 0 bases from V and 2 bases from J, with 15 bases in between. This CDR3 has 17 amino acids. CDR3 sequence (DNA): TGTGCCAGCAGCCAAGAAATAGGTAGTTTTAACACAGATACGCAGTATTTT. Its translation is CASSQEIGSFNTDTQYF.

This clone was seen repeatedly, ten times or more. The chain carries TRBV30 and TRBJ2-1; D is unresolved. Trimming removed 0 bases from V and 4 bases from J, with 19 bases in between. The CDR3 sequence is 17 residues long. Germline V gene data show CDR1 as GTSNPN and CDR2 as SVGIG (reference sequence). In DNA form, the CDR3 reads TGTGCCTGGAGTGTCTCTGGCTCCCTGAACCTATACAATGAGCAGTTCTTC. It translates to CAWSVSGSLNLYNEQFF.

This clone was counted many times. This may come from a read error, since a much larger clone is one base off. The chain carries TRBV6-1 and TRBJ1-2; 7 nucleotides match TRBD1. Germline V CDR1 and CDR2: MNHNS, SASEGT. The CDR3 is made up of 13 amino acids. The V segment lost 4 bases and the J segment 7 bases; nucleotides outside the gene matches: 6. The CDR3 DNA reads TGTGCCAGCAGTGGTTACAGGGGAGGTGGCTACACCTTC. Protein product: CASSGYRGGGYTF.

This clone was seen only a few times. This rearrangement joins TRBV6-1 to TRBJ1-2; D remains unclear. Per the germline V gene, CDR1 is MNHNS and CDR2 is SASEGT. The CDR3 length is 14 residues. Deletions cut 6 bases from V and 0 bases from J, with 11 bases between. The CDR3 bases are TGTGCCAGCAGCCCCATGGGCCCTAACTATGGCTACACCTTC. Translating it yields CASSPMGPNYGYTF.

The chain uses TRBV6-1 and TRBJ1-4, with D hard to call. V lost 5 bases to trimming and J lost 3 bases, with 19 bases between them. Looked up from germline, CDR1 is MNHNS and CDR2 is SASEGT. The CDR3 length is 17 residues. The CDR3 bases are TGTGCCAGCAGTTCCGATGGGAGGATAAAGTCTAATGAAAAACTGTTTTTT. This translates into CASSSDGRIKSNEKLFF.

This clone was seen many times. This could be a read error, since a much larger clone is one nucleotide away. Additional DNA sequences in this sample encode the identical CDR3. This chain connects TRBV27 to TRBJ2-1; D gene ambiguous. The germline gives CDR1 MNHEY, CDR2 SMNVEV (reference sequence). This CDR3 is 14 amino acids long. With 2 bases removed from V and 0 bases from J, the gap between germline ends came to 5 bases. The CDR3 nucleotides read TGTGCCAGCAGTTTAGCACACTCCTACAATGAGCAGTTCTTC. Its translation: CASSLAHSYNEQFF.

This clone was counted ten times or more. The chain combines TRBV9 with TRBJ2-7; 8 bases align to TRBD2. V dropped 4 bases and J dropped 0; count of bases not matched to a gene: 9. CDR1 SGDLS and CDR2 YYNGEE come from the germline V gene. The CDR3 extends over 16 amino acids. The CDR3 region has the DNA TGTGCCAGCAGCCCCAGTTCCAGCGGGAGCTCCTACGAGCAGTACTTC. Translating it yields CASSPSSSGSSYEQYF.

This clone was seen repeatedly, ten times or more. Other DNA sequences in this sample translate to the same CDR3. The rearrangement joins TRBV5-1 to TRBJ2-7, with 8 bases identical to TRBD1. From germline, CDR1 is SGHRS and CDR2 YFSETQ. Trimming took 4 bases from V and 6 from J; bases not matched to a gene: 12. There are 15 residues in the CDR3. The CDR3 reads CASSVTPDRAGEQYF. The CDR3 DNA sequence: TGCGCCAGCAGCGTGACCCCGGACAGGGCCGGCGAGCAGTACTTC.

This clone was seen ten or more times. The gene calls are TRBV12-3 or TRBV12-4 and TRBJ2-2; no clear D. The CDR3 is 14 residues long. The V end was cut by 6 bases, the J end by 6 bases, with 14 bases between. CDR3 region: CASSYHRRSGELFF. CDR3 DNA sequence: TGTGCCAGCAGCTATCATCGCCGTTCCGGGGAGCTGTTTTTT.

This clone was detected ten times or more. This chain uses TRBV5-6 with TRBJ2-7; possible D gene TRBD1, 5 bases. V was trimmed by 1 base and J by 3 bases, leaving 14 bases between them. Looked up from germline, CDR1 is SGHDT and CDR2 is YYEEEE. This CDR3 is 15 amino acids long. Written as DNA, the CDR3 is TGTGCCAGCAGCTTGAGGGGCCGCGAGTACTACGAGCAGTACTTC. It is translated as CASSLRGREYYEQYF. The full variable domain, completed using reference TRBV5-6 and TRBJ2-7, is DAGVTQSPTHLIKTRGQQVTLRCSPKSGHDTVSWYQQALGQGPQFIFQYYEEEERQRGNFPDRFSGHQFPNYSSELNVNALLLGDSALYLCASSLRGREYYEQYFGPGTRLTVT.

This clone has a count of ten or more. V and J are TRBV12-3 or TRBV12-4 and TRBJ2-3, with D uncertain. The V gene lost 0 bases and the J gene lost 10 bases, with 5 bases spanning the gap. This CDR3 has 11 amino acids. In DNA, the CDR3 is TGTGCCAGCAGTTTAGCTGCGCCGCAGTATTTT. Protein: CASSLAAPQYF.

This clone is medium-sized (0.01 to 0.1%). The chain recombines TRBV27 with TRBJ2-7, with 8 nucleotides matching TRBD2. V shed 2 bases and J 7 bases; nucleotides not matched to a gene: 10. Germline-derived CDR1 and CDR2 are MNHEY and SMNVEV (reference sequence). CDR3 size: 15 residues. The CDR3 DNA is TGTGCCAGCAGTTTAAAAGCGGGAGTCCTCCAGGAGCAGTACTTC. Encoded protein: CASSLKAGVLQEQYF.

In this sample, this clone turned up many times. CDR3: CASSSDDLNTGELFF. In DNA form, the CDR3 reads TGCGCCAGCAGCTCGGACGACTTGAACACCGGGGAGCTGTTTTTT. The chain recombines TRBV5-1 with TRBJ2-2; D is uncertain. The CDR3 is made up of 15 amino acids. Germline V gene data show CDR1 as SGHRS and CDR2 as YFSETQ. V lost 3 bases, J lost 1 base, and 10 bases lay in between.

This clone is categorized as medium-sized. The V gene is TRBV12-3 or TRBV12-4, the J gene TRBJ2-5; TRBD2 aligns across 8 bases. CDR3 length: 15 residues. The junction had 3 bases not matched to a gene; V was cut back by 3 bases and J by 0 bases. CDR3: CASSFSGGHQETQYF. CDR3 sequence (DNA): TGTGCCAGCAGTTTTTCGGGGGGGCACCAAGAGACCCAGTACTTC.

About this clone: A read error is possible here, since a much larger clone lies one base away. Other DNA sequences from this sample encode an identical CDR3 as well. The V gene is TRBV3-1, the J gene TRBJ2-7; 9 bases match TRBD1. Germline CDR1 is LGHDT and CDR2 is YNNKEL (reference sequence). V lost 0 bases to trimming and J lost 7 bases; unmatched junction nucleotides: 7. The CDR3 loop spans 15 amino acids. In DNA form, the CDR3 reads TGTGCCAGCAGCCAAGACTCACAGGGGGCAGGAGAGCAGTACTTC. This encodes CASSQDSQGAGEQYF.